Presented here are 18 T cell receptor beta chains from one specimen sequenced in a study of liver allograft versus peripheral blood T cells. On the study more broadly: Comparing T cell receptor repertoires in transplanted livers with those in recipients' peripheral blood was part of the design.

TCRdb re-derived calls from the reads in MiXCR, one entry per CDR3 protein. The sample holds around 15,000 distinct CDR3 sequences, around a fifth seen once. All receptors derive from a human patient who had a liver transplant. The T cells may partly be graft donor cells.

The rearrangement joins TRBV14 to TRBJ2-2, with no clear D. The CDR3 consists of 14 residues. Trimming took off 0 bases at V and 7 bases at J, with 9 bases between the two ends. Per the germline V gene, CDR1 is SGHDN and CDR2 is FVKESK. CDR3 region: CASSQDWTDGELFF. CDR3 nucleotide sequence: TGTGCCAGCAGCCAAGATTGGACGGACGGGGAGCTGTTTTTT.

The chain links TRBV6-6 to TRBJ2-7; D gene unclear. Trimming cost V 6 bases and J 0 bases, with 12 bases left between them. This CDR3 has 14 residues. Germline assignment: CDR1 MNHNY and CDR2 SVGAGI (reference sequence). The CDR3 reads CASRNSLSSYEQYF. The CDR3 DNA reads TGTGCCAGCAGAAACTCGTTGAGCTCCTACGAGCAGTACTTC.

The chain has TRBV5-1 and TRBJ1-2; tentatively, D is TRBD1 (5 bases). In germline, CDR1 is SGHRS, CDR2 YFSETQ. The CDR3 covers 12 residues. With 4 bases removed from V and 8 bases from J, the gap between germline ends came to 12 bases. In DNA, the CDR3 is TGCGCCAGCAGCGAGGGACTAAAGGGCTACACCTTC. Translating gives CASSEGLKGYTF.

This clonotype was observed a handful of times. J is TRBJ2-1 and V is TRBV7-2; D perhaps matches TRBD1 (5 bases). Germline CDR1 is SGHTA and CDR2 is FQGNSA. V was shortened by 3 bases and J by 0 bases, with 9 bases between the two germline ends. This CDR3 contains 15 residues. CDR3 loop: CASSLAGPSYNEQFF. The CDR3 DNA reads TGTGCCAGCAGCTTGGCAGGGCCCTCCTACAATGAGCAGTTCTTC.

This CDR3 is CASSLGADGELFF. The CDR3 coding sequence is TGTGCCAGCAGCTTAGGAGCGGACGGGGAGCTGTTTTTT. This sequence joins TRBV7-3 and TRBJ2-2; D may be TRBD2 (5 bases). The CDR3 spans 13 residues. Trimming removed 2 bases at V and 7 bases at J, with 8 bases between. Germline CDR1 reads SGHTA; CDR2 reads FQGTGA.

CDR3 sequence: CAWSVGDRGGTDTQYF. The DNA for the CDR3 is TGTGCCTGGAGTGTAGGGGACAGGGGAGGCACAGATACGCAGTATTTT. This chain links TRBV30 with TRBJ2-3; 10 positions agree with TRBD1. Per germline, CDR1 GTSNPN and CDR2 SVGIG (reference sequence). The CDR3 has 16 residues. Unmatched junction bases numbered 4, after V lost 0 bases and J lost 1 base.

J is TRBJ2-3 and V is TRBV28; the match to TRBD1 covers 10 bases. CDR3 length equals 14 residues. Germline CDR1 reads MDHEN; CDR2 reads SYDVKM. The trim removed 3 bases at V and 5 bases at J, leaving 2 bases unmatched. CDR3 residues: CASSFRDRGDTQYF. The CDR3 nucleotides are TGTGCCAGCAGTTTCCGGGACAGGGGAGATACGCAGTATTTT.

This chain joins TRBV6-1 and TRBJ1-4; tentatively, D is TRBD1 (6 bases). The CDR3 is 15 amino acids. Germline V gene lookup returns CDR1 MNHNS and CDR2 SASEGT. V was clipped by 1 base and J by 6 bases, with 12 bases between them. In nucleotides, the CDR3 is TGTGCCAGCAGTGAAGAAGGTGAGGGGGATGAAAAACTGTTTTTT. Translation: CASSEEGEGDEKLFF.

J is TRBJ2-3 and V is TRBV7-2, with TRBD1 matching over 10 bases. J was trimmed by 10 bases and V by 4 bases; bases with no gene match: 14. The germline gives CDR1 SGHTA, CDR2 FQGNSA. This CDR3 is 16 amino acids long. The CDR3, as DNA: TGTGCCAGCAGCTACACCGGGACAGGGGTTCTGGAAGCGCAGTATTTT. This codes for CASSYTGTGVLEAQYF.

This clonotype was picked up many times. V and J are TRBV6-2 or TRBV6-3 and TRBJ2-3; tentatively, D is TRBD2 (6 bases). CDR3 length equals 15 residues. Germline V gene lookup returns CDR1 MNHEY and CDR2 SVGEGT. V shed 4 bases and J shed 0 bases, with 11 bases lying between them. This CDR3 is CASSWGLPSTDTQYF. DNA of the CDR3: TGTGCCAGCAGTTGGGGACTCCCTAGCACAGATACGCAGTATTTT.

The chain carries TRBV5-4 and TRBJ1-4; no reliable D call. The CDR3 is 13 amino acids. CDR1 and CDR2 (germline): SGHNT, YYREEE (reference sequence). Trimming removed 4 bases at V and 7 bases at J, with 11 bases between. The CDR3 sequence is CASSVLAGEKLFF. CDR3 nucleotide sequence: TGTGCCAGCAGCGTGCTAGCGGGTGAAAAACTGTTTTTT.

CDR3 sequence: CASSARRGNYEQYF. CDR3 nucleotides: TGTGCCAGCAGCGCCCGTCGCGGGAACTACGAGCAGTACTTC. The chain combines TRBV7-2 with TRBJ2-7, with D possibly matching TRBD2 (6 bases). Deletions cut 5 bases from V and 3 bases from J, with 14 bases between. Germline CDR1 reads SGHTA; CDR2 reads FQGNSA. The CDR3 covers 14 residues.

The sample holds a few counts of this clonotype. J is TRBJ2-5 and V is TRBV5-5; a weak D match, TRBD1 (5 bases). Trimming pared 4 bases from V and 1 base from J, leaving 14 bases between. The CDR3 contains 15 residues. The germline V gene has CDR1 SGHKS and CDR2 YYEKEE (reference sequence). CDR3 DNA sequence: TGTGCCAGCAGCGGGCTTAATCAGGGCCAAGAGACCCAGTACTTC. Protein: CASSGLNQGQETQYF.

This clonotype was detected many times. This chain connects TRBV15 to TRBJ1-2; the D is unclear. The CDR3 runs 13 residues. In germline, CDR1 is LNHNV, CDR2 YYDKDF (reference sequence). V lost 5 bases and J 3 bases, leaving 10 bases between the germline ends. CDR3 sequence (DNA): TGTGCCACCAGCGTGCGAGTGGACTATGGCTACACCTTC. Translation: CATSVRVDYGYTF.

This clonotype has ten or more counts. The chain couples TRBV19 to TRBJ1-1, with D uncertain. This CDR3 is 11 amino acids long. Between the trimmed V and J ends, which lost 4 bases and 3 bases, there was a span of 3 bases. CDR1 and CDR2 from the germline V gene are LNHDA and SQIVND (reference sequence). The CDR3 DNA follows: TGTGCCAGTAGTACGGACACTGAAGCTTTCTTT. Translating gives CASSTDTEAFF.

This clonotype has at least ten counts. V is TRBV24-1 and J is TRBJ2-2; TRBD2 matches 16 bases. There are 18 residues in the CDR3. Per the germline V gene, CDR1 is KGHDR and CDR2 is SFDVKD. Trimming cost V 6 bases and J 4 bases; bases outside gene matches: 7. The DNA for the CDR3 is TGTGCCACCAGTCCCGGGACTAGCGGGAGGGCCGTCACCGGGGAGCTGTTTTTT. This codes for CATSPGTSGRAVTGELFF.

By sample share, this clonotype is medium-sized. This chain uses TRBV29-1 with TRBJ1-1; D might be TRBD1 (6 bases). The CDR3 is 13 amino acids. The V gene lost 3 bases and the J gene lost 1 base, with 9 bases spanning the gap. The germline V gene has CDR1 SQVTM and CDR2 ANQGSEA. The CDR3 protein is CSVDVRGNTEAFF. The CDR3 coding sequence is TGCAGCGTTGACGTCAGGGGGAACACTGAAGCTTTCTTT.

Concerning this clonotype: Possible read error: a much larger clone is one base away. The chain has TRBV13 and TRBJ1-1; D not certain. The V end lost 3 bases, the J end lost 0 bases, and 8 bases lay between the germline ends. This CDR3 is 14 amino acids long. Looked up from germline, CDR1 is PRHDT and CDR2 is FYEKMQ (reference sequence). DNA for the CDR3: TGTGCCAGCAGCTTGGATGGGGTGAACACTGAAGCTTTCTTT. It yields the protein CASSLDGVNTEAFF. Complete variable domain (other parts from reference TRBV13 and TRBJ1-1): AAGVIQSPRHLIKEKRETATLKCYPIPRHDTVYWYQQGPGQDPQFLISFYEKMQSDKGSIPDRFSAQQFSDYHSELNMSSLELGDSALYFCASSLDGVNTEAFFGQGTRLTVV.